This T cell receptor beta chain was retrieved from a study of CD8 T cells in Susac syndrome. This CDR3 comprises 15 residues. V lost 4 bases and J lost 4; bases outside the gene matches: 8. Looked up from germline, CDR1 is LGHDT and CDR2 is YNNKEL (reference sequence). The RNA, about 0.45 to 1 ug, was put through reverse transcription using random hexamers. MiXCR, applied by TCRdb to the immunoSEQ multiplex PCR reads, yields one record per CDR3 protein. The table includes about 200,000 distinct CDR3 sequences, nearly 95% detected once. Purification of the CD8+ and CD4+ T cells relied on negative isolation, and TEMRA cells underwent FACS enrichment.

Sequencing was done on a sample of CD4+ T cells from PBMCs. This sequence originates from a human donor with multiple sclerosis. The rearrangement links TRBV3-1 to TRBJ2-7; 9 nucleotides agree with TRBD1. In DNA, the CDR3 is TGTGCCAGCAGCCGCAATACAGGGGGCGAATACGAGCAGTACTTC. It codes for CASSRNTGGEYEQYF.